The 30 T cell receptor beta chains in this list originate from one sample, sequenced in a study of blood T cell repertoires in COVID-19. Profiled with immunoSEQ multiplex PCR; TCRdb holds only in-frame clones, not every one. Among 60,000 to 75,000 clones listed, around nine tenths were seen once. The sequenced sample consisted of peripheral blood. Receptors originate from a man aged 45 to 65 with active COVID-19.

This clone turned up a few times. This chain connects TRBV2 to TRBJ1-1; D not resolved. The CDR3 consists of 13 residues. Germline V CDR1 and CDR2: SNHLY, FYNNEI. The V end was cut by 4 bases, the J end by 1 base, with 7 bases between. The CDR3 coding sequence is TGTGCCAGCAGTGGTGGGCCGAACACTGAAGCTTTCTTT. Protein sequence: CASSGGPNTEAFF.

The rearrangement links TRBV5-1 to TRBJ2-1; a weak D match, TRBD2 (5 bases). Germline V gene sequence: CDR1 SGHRS, CDR2 YFSETQ. V was shortened by 4 bases and J by 6 bases, with 20 bases between the two germline ends. The CDR3 contains 16 residues. CDR3 sequence: CASSLSPASQLNEQFF. In DNA, the CDR3 is TGCGCCAGCAGCCTGTCCCCGGCTAGCCAGCTCAATGAGCAGTTCTTC.

V usage is TRBV9 and J usage is TRBJ2-1; D not resolved. Germline V gives CDR1 SGDLS, CDR2 YYNGEE. V lost 3 bases, J lost 9 bases, and 13 bases lay in between. The CDR3 has 13 residues. CDR3 region: CASSGRLLGEQFF. The CDR3 nucleotides read TGTGCCAGCAGCGGAAGACTTTTGGGTGAGCAGTTCTTC.

V usage is TRBV7-2 and J usage is TRBJ2-1, with unresolved D. This CDR3 spans 14 amino acids. Between the trimmed V and J ends, which lost 7 bases and 3 bases, there was a span of 13 bases. CDR1 SGHTA and CDR2 FQGNSA come from the germline V gene. The chain's CDR3 is CASTLIVGYNEQFF. DNA of the CDR3: TGTGCCAGCACCCTAATAGTCGGCTACAATGAGCAGTTCTTC.

The chain employs TRBV24-1 and TRBJ1-5, with 8 nucleotides matching TRBD1. J lost 11 bases, V lost 3 bases, and 14 bases had no gene match. The CDR3 covers 16 residues. Germline V gene sequence: CDR1 KGHDR, CDR2 SFDVKD. The CDR3 is CATSDGGQADDWAQHF. For the CDR3, the DNA is TGTGCCACCAGTGATGGGGGACAGGCTGACGATTGGGCCCAGCATTTT.

CDR3 region: CASSSFFSGSNEQFF. CDR3 in DNA: TGTGCCAGCAGCTCCTTTTTTTCCGGGAGTAATGAGCAGTTCTTC. The chain links TRBV7-9 to TRBJ2-1, with D possibly being TRBD2 (6 bases). Germline CDR1 reads SEHNR; CDR2 reads FQNEAQ (reference sequence). V lost 4 bases, J lost 7 bases, and 17 bases lay in between. The length of the CDR3 is 15 residues. The variable domain in full, with the rest retrieved from reference TRBV7-9 and TRBJ2-1, is DTGVSQNPRHKITKRGQNVTFRCDPISEHNRLYWYRQTLGQGPEFLTYFQNEAQLEKSRLLSDRFSAERPKGSFSTLEIQRTEQGDSAMYLCASSSFFSGSNEQFFGPGTRLTVL.

The chain has TRBV5-1 and TRBJ1-1, with D perhaps matching TRBD1 (6 bases). The CDR3 is 14 amino acids. Trimming cost V 0 bases and J 5 bases, with 11 bases left between them. Germline CDR1 is SGHRS and CDR2 is YFSETQ. This CDR3 is CASSLGGLGTEAFF. CDR3 bases: TGCGCCAGCAGCTTGGGGGGGCTGGGGACTGAAGCTTTCTTT.

This sequence joins TRBV11-3 and TRBJ2-5, with 7 bases aligning to TRBD1. The CDR3 loop spans 14 amino acids. CDR1 is SGHNT, CDR2 YENEEA, per germline. Trimming took 5 bases from V and 7 from J; bases not matched to a gene: 10. CDR3 protein: CASSRTRGTRTQYF. The DNA of the CDR3 is TGTGCCAGCAGCCGCACCAGGGGGACGAGGACCCAGTACTTC.

This clone has just one count. The V gene is TRBV9, the J gene TRBJ2-7; TRBD1 matches at 9 bases. With 0 bases clipped from V and 6 bases from J, the junction kept 7 bases outside the gene matches. The germline V gene encodes CDR1 SGDLS and CDR2 YYNGEE. The CDR3 has 15 amino acids. CDR3 residues: CASSVGGTGLSEQYF. CDR3 coding DNA: TGTGCCAGCAGCGTAGGGGGGACAGGGTTGTCCGAGCAGTACTTC.

V and J are TRBV4-1 and TRBJ2-7; a weak D match, TRBD2 (7 bases). The ends were cut back, 3 bases at V and 5 bases at J, with 26 bases in the middle. The CDR3 length is 18 residues. In germline, CDR1 is MGHRA, CDR2 YSYEKL. The CDR3 region is CASSQPGGGGKGKNEQYF. The DNA of the CDR3 is TGCGCCAGCAGCCAGCCCGGCGGCGGGGGCAAAGGGAAGAACGAGCAGTACTTC.

Written as DNA, the CDR3 is TGTGCCAGCAGCCAAGAGGACAGAGCTAACTATGGCTACACCTTC. Translating it yields CASSQEDRANYGYTF. The rearrangement joins TRBV4-2 to TRBJ1-2; D may be TRBD1 (6 bases). The germline V gene encodes CDR1 LGHNA and CDR2 YNFKEQ. V lost 0 bases and J lost 0, with 8 bases in between. The length of the CDR3 is 15 residues.

The genes are TRBV6-2 or TRBV6-3 and TRBJ1-1, with D perhaps TRBD1 (6 bases). The germline V gene has CDR1 MNHEY and CDR2 SVGEGT. V lost 2 bases, J lost 0 bases, and 13 bases lay in between. The CDR3 consists of 16 residues. CDR3 DNA: TGTGCCAGCAGTTACCCCGCGGACAGTCTGAACACTGAAGCTTTCTTT. This codes for CASSYPADSLNTEAFF.

This clone was recorded only once. The chain joins TRBV4-3 to TRBJ2-3; maybe TRBD2 (6 bases). Trimming removed 0 bases from V and 0 bases from J, with 10 bases in between. This CDR3 has 16 amino acids. Looked up from germline, CDR1 is LGHNA and CDR2 is YSLEER. For the CDR3, the DNA is TGCGCCAGCAGCCAAGAATGGAGCGGGAGCACAGATACGCAGTATTTT. Translating it yields CASSQEWSGSTDTQYF.

The chain links TRBV3-1 (or the pseudogene TRBV3-2) to TRBJ2-1, with unresolved D. The CDR3 runs to 12 residues. V shed 3 bases and J shed 8 bases, with 8 bases lying between them. Germline V gene data show CDR1 as LGHDT and CDR2 as YNNKEL (reference sequence). CDR3 sequence (DNA): TGTGCCAGCAGCCAGGTTAGAGATGAGCAGTTCTTC. It translates to CASSQVRDEQFF.

This rearrangement joins TRBV6-2 or TRBV6-3 to TRBJ2-1, with TRBD2 matching over 13 bases. V shed 5 bases and J 15 bases; nucleotides not matched to a gene: 13. CDR1 MNHEY and CDR2 SVGEGT come from the germline V gene. The CDR3 covers 15 residues. The CDR3 sequence is CASSTSGLAGELGFF. In DNA form, the CDR3 reads TGTGCCAGCAGTACCTCAGGACTAGCGGGAGAACTTGGGTTCTTC.

The chain links TRBV3-1 (or the pseudogene TRBV3-2) to TRBJ1-3; TRBD1 might be the D (5 bases). This CDR3 contains 13 residues. The germline V gene has CDR1 LGHDT and CDR2 YNNKEL (reference sequence). With 0 bases removed from V and 8 bases from J, the gap between germline ends came to 8 bases. CDR3 nucleotide sequence: TGTGCCAGCAGCCAAGATTGGGGGGACACCATATATTTT. It translates to CASSQDWGDTIYF.

This chain links TRBV27 with TRBJ1-2; 10 bases match TRBD1. Germline V CDR1 and CDR2: MNHEY, SMNVEV (reference sequence). CDR3 length equals 15 residues. V was clipped by 6 bases and J by 2 bases; unmatched bases: 6. This chain's CDR3 is CASSLDRGLNYGYTF. DNA of the CDR3: TGTGCCAGCAGCCTCGACAGGGGGCTGAACTATGGCTACACCTTC.

The chain recombines TRBV18 with TRBJ1-2, with 10 nucleotides matching TRBD1. The CDR3 has 16 residues. V trimming: 3 bases; J trimming: 3 bases; junction bases outside the gene matches: 7. Germline CDR1 reads KGHSH; CDR2 reads LQKENI. In nucleotides, the CDR3 is TGTGCCAGCTCACCCCCCGGACAGGGGGTGGACTATGGCTACACCTTC. This gives the protein CASSPPGQGVDYGYTF. The whole variable domain, filled in from reference TRBV18 and TRBJ1-2, reads NAGVMQNPRHLVRRRGQEARLRCSPMKGHSHVYWYRQLPEEGLKFMVYLQKENIIDESGMPKERFSAEFPKEGPSILRIQQVVRGDSAAYFCASSPPGQGVDYGYTFGSGTRLTVV.

J is TRBJ1-6 and V is TRBV5-1; D is possibly TRBD1 (5 bases). Trimming left V 0 bases short and J 7 bases short, with 14 bases between. CDR1 and CDR2 (germline): SGHRS, YFSETQ. This CDR3 region has 16 residues. CDR3 residues: CASSLDPQGLNSPLHF. In DNA form, the CDR3 reads TGCGCCAGCAGCTTGGATCCCCAGGGCCTAAATTCACCCCTCCACTTT.

The V and J genes are TRBV6-2 or TRBV6-3 and TRBJ2-7; a weak D match, TRBD2 (6 bases). This CDR3 is 14 amino acids long. V gave up 5 bases and J gave up 2 bases, with 13 bases separating them. Germline-derived CDR1 and CDR2 are MNHEY and SVGEGT. The CDR3 bases are TGTGCCAGCAGTCCCCGGGGGAATGCCTACGAGCAGTACTTC. This gives the protein CASSPRGNAYEQYF.

The chain joins TRBV7-2 to TRBJ2-5, with D uncertain. Trimming removed 3 bases at V and 1 base at J, with 6 bases between. The CDR3 consists of 13 residues. The germline V gene encodes CDR1 SGHTA and CDR2 FQGNSA. CDR3 in amino acids: CASSFSSQETQYF. Written as DNA, the CDR3 is TGTGCCAGCAGCTTTTCCAGCCAAGAGACCCAGTACTTC.

The chain uses TRBV4-1 and TRBJ2-3; D ambiguous. CDR3 size: 14 residues. The V end was cut by 4 bases, the J end by 2 bases, with 10 bases between. CDR1 and CDR2 (germline): MGHRA, YSYEKL. This CDR3 is CASSRPDSTDTQYF. The CDR3 DNA sequence: TGCGCCAGCAGCCGCCCCGACTCCACAGATACGCAGTATTTT.

The chain employs TRBV4-2 and TRBJ2-1, with 10 nucleotides matching TRBD2. The trim removed 1 base at V and 13 bases at J, leaving 1 base unmatched. The CDR3 extends over 12 amino acids. Per germline, CDR1 LGHNA and CDR2 YNFKEQ. CDR3 in amino acids: CASSQGLAGQFF. CDR3 sequence (DNA): TGTGCCAGCAGCCAAGGACTAGCGGGTCAGTTCTTC.

The V call is TRBV5-1, the J call TRBJ2-1; 9 bases are a match to TRBD2. V lost 0 bases, J lost 5 bases, and 3 bases stayed unmatched. The CDR3 has 15 amino acids. CDR1 is SGHRS, CDR2 YFSETQ, per germline. The CDR3 loop reads CASSLASGRHNEQFF. The CDR3 DNA follows: TGCGCCAGCAGCTTGGCCAGCGGGAGGCACAATGAGCAGTTCTTC.

This chain joins TRBV5-4 and TRBJ2-1; 9 positions agree with TRBD2. There are 16 residues in the CDR3. In germline, CDR1 is SGHNT, CDR2 YYREEE (reference sequence). Germline trimming cut 0 bases from V and 9 bases from J; bases unmatched to any gene: 10. The CDR3 DNA reads as TGTGCCAGCAGCTTGGCCGGTGTAGCGGGAGCTACTGAGCAGTTCTTC. Its protein product is CASSLAGVAGATEQFF.

V gene TRBV19 combines with J gene TRBJ1-1, with TRBD1 as a possible D gene (6 bases). The V end was cut by 3 bases, the J end by 5 bases, with 13 bases between. The CDR3 runs 14 residues. Germline loops: CDR1 LNHDA, CDR2 SQIVND (reference sequence). CDR3 nucleotide sequence: TGTGCCAGTAGTATGGGCAGGGGTCGGACTGAAGCTTTCTTT. Amino acid sequence: CASSMGRGRTEAFF.

This sequence joins TRBV24-1 and TRBJ2-5; 10 positions agree with TRBD1. V trimming: 10 bases; J trimming: 5 bases; junction bases outside the gene matches: 6. The CDR3 consists of 13 residues. Germline assignment: CDR1 KGHDR and CDR2 SFDVKD. The CDR3 DNA reads TGTGCCACGACAGGGGGCGCGGGGGAGACCCAGTACTTC. This encodes CATTGGAGETQYF.

This chain connects TRBV7-9 to TRBJ2-1; 10 nucleotides agree with TRBD1. This CDR3 is built from 15 residues. The germline V gene has CDR1 SEHNR and CDR2 FQNEAQ (reference sequence). After removal of 8 bases from V and 4 bases from J, the junction contained 8 bases not matched to a gene. The CDR3 spells CASGVRDRGYNEQFF. The CDR3 nucleotides are TGTGCCAGCGGGGTGAGGGACAGGGGATACAATGAGCAGTTCTTC.

The genes are TRBV9 and TRBJ1-1; D is unresolved. The CDR3 runs 15 residues. Germline V gene lookup returns CDR1 SGDLS and CDR2 YYNGEE. Trimming stripped 3 bases from V and 2 bases from J, with 14 bases between. The CDR3 DNA follows: TGTGCCAGCAGCGCTACAGACGAACCCAACACTGAAGCTTTCTTT. This encodes CASSATDEPNTEAFF.

This clone has just a few counts. The chain joins TRBV2 to TRBJ1-6; 7 positions agree with TRBD1. Trimming took 6 bases from V and 6 from J; bases not matched to a gene: 8. Germline V lookup: CDR1 SNHLY, CDR2 FYNNEI. This CDR3 comprises 15 residues. The CDR3 reads CASSESGQFNSPLHF. CDR3 sequence (DNA): TGTGCCAGCAGCGAATCGGGACAGTTTAATTCACCCCTCCACTTT.